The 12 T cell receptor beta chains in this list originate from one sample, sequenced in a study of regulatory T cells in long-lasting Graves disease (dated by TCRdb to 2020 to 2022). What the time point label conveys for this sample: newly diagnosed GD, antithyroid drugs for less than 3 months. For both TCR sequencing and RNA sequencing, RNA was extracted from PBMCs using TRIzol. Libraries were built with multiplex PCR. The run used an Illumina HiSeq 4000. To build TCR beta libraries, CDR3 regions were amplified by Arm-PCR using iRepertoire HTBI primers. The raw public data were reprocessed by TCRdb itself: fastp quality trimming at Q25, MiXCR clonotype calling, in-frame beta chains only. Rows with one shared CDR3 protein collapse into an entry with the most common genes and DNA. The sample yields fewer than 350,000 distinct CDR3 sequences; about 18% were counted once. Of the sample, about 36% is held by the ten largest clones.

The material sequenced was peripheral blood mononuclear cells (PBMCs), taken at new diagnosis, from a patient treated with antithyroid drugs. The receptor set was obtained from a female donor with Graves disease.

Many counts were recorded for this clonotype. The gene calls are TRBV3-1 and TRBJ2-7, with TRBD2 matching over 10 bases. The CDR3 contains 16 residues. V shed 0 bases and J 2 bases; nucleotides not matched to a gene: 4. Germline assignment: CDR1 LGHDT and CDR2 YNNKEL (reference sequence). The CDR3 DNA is TGTGCCAGCAGCCAAGATGGCCTAGCGGGAGCCTACGAGCAGTACTTC. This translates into CASSQDGLAGAYEQYF.

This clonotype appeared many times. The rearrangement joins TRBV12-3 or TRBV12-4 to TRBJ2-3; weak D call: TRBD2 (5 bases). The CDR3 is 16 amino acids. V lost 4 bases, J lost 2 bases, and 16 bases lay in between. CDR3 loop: CASSWRTAGNTDTQYF. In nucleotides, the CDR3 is TGTGCCAGCAGTTGGAGGACTGCCGGCAACACAGATACGCAGTATTTT.

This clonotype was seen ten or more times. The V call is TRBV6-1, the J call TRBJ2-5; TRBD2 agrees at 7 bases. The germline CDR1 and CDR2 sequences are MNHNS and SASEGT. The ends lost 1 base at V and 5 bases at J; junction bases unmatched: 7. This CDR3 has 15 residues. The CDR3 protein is CASSEGERAGETQYF. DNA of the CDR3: TGTGCCAGCAGTGAAGGGGAAAGAGCGGGGGAGACCCAGTACTTC.

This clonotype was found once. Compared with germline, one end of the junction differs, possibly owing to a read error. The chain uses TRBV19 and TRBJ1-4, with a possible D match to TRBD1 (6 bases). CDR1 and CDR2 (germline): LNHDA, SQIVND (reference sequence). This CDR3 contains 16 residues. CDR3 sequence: CASSRTAGTTNEKPFF. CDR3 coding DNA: TGTGCCAGTAGTCGGACAGCCGGGACAACTAATGAAAAACCGTTTTTT. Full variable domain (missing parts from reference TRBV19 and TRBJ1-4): DGGITQSPKYLFRKEGQNVTLSCEQNLNHDAMYWYRQDPGQGLRLIYYSQIVNDFQKGDIAEGYSVSREKKESFPLTVTSAQKNPTAFYLCASSRTAGTTNEKPFFGSGTQLSVL.

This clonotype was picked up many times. CDR3 DNA sequence: TGTGCCAGCAGCTCGGGACTAGCGGGCGACGAGCAGTACTTC. This codes for CASSSGLAGDEQYF. This chain joins TRBV9 and TRBJ2-7, with 12 positions matching TRBD2. The trim removed 4 bases at V and 5 bases at J, leaving 4 bases unmatched. Germline V gene data show CDR1 as SGDLS and CDR2 as YYNGEE. The CDR3 is 14 amino acids. The full variable domain, its missing parts supplied by reference TRBV9 and TRBJ2-7, is DSGVTQTPKHLITATGQRVTLRCSPRSGDLSVYWYQQSLDQGLQFLIQYYNGEERAKGNILERFSAQQFPDLHSELNLSSLELGDSALYFCASSSGLAGDEQYFGPGTRLTVT.

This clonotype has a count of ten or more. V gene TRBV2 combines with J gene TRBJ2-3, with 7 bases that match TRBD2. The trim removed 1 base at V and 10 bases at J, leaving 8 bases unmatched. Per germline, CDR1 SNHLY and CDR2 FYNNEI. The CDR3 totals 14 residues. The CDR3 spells CASSEDSRLASQYF. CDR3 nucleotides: TGTGCCAGCAGTGAAGATAGTCGACTAGCTTCGCAGTATTTT.

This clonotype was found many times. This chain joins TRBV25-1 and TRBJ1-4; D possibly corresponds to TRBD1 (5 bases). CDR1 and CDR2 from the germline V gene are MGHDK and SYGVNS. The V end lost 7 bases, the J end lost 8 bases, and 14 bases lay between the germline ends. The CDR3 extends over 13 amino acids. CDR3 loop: CASNPSGYEKLFF. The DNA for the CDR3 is TGTGCCAGCAATCCGTCAGGGTACGAAAAACTGTTTTTT.

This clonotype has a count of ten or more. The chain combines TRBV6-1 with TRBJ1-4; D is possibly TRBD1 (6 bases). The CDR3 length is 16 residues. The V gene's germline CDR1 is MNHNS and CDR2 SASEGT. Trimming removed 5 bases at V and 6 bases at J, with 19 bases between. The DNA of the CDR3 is TGTGCCAGCAGTAAACAAAAGGGGGTAGGGGATGAAAAACTGTTTTTT. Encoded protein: CASSKQKGVGDEKLFF.

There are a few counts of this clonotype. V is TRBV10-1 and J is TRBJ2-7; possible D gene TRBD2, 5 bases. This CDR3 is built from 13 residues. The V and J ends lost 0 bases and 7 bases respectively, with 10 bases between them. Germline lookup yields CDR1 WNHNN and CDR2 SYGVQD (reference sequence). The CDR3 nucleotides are TGCGCCAGCAGTGAGTCCGGGGTTCTGGAGCAGTACTTC. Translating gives CASSESGVLEQYF.

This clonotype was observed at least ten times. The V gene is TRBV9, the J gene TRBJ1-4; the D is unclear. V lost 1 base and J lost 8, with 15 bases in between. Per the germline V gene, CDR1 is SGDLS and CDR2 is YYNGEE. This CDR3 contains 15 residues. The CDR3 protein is CASSVLGGGGEKLFF. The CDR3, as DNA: TGTGCCAGCAGCGTATTGGGAGGTGGTGGAGAAAAACTGTTTTTT.

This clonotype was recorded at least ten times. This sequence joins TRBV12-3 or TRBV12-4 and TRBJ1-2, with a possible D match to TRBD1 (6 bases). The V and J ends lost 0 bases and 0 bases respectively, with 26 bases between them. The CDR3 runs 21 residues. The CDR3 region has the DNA TGTGCCAGCAGTTTAGCGCGGTTACGTGGGATTTGGGACATCTCTAACTATGGCTACACCTTC. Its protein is CASSLARLRGIWDISNYGYTF.

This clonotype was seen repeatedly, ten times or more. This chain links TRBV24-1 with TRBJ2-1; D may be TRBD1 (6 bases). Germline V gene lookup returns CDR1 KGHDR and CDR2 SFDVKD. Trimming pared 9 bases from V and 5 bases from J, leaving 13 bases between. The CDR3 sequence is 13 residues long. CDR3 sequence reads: CATPGHQNNEQFF. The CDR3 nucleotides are TGTGCCACCCCGGGACACCAGAACAATGAGCAGTTCTTC.